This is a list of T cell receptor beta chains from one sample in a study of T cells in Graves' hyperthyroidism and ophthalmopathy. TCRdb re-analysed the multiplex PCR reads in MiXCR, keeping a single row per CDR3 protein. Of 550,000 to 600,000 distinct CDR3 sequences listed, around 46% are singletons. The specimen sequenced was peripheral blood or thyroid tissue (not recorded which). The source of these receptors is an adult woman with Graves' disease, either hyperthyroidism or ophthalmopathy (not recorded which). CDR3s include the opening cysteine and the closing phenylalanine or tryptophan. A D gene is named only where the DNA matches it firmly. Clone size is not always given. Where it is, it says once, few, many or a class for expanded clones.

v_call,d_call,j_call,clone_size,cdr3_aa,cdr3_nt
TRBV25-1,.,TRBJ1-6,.,CASSTFNSPLHF,TGTGCCAGCAGCACGTTTAATTCACCCCTCCACTTT
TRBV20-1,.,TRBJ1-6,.,CSALLSSYNSPLHF,TGCAGTGCCCTGCTGAGCTCCTATAATTCACCCCTCCACTTT
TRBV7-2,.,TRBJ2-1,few,CASSQTGYRYNEQFF,TGTGCCAGCAGCCAAACTGGATACCGCTACAATGAGCAGTTCTTC
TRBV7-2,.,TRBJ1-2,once,CASSFMQRDGYGYTF,TGTGCCAGCAGCTTCATGCAGCGGGACGGCTATGGCTACACCTTC
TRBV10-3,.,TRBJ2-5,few,CAISEEARETQYF,TGTGCCATCAGTGAGGAGGCGCGGGAGACCCAGTACTTC
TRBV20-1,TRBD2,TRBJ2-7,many,CSARGGTSGRGSYEQYF,TGCAGTGCTAGGGGAGGGACTAGCGGGAGGGGCTCCTACGAGCAGTACTTC
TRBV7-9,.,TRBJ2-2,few,CASSQKERDTGELFF,TGTGCCAGCAGCCAAAAGGAAAGGGACACCGGGGAGCTGTTTTTT
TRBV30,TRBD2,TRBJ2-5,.,CAWSALAGVGETQYF,TGTGCCTGGAGTGCACTAGCGGGAGTTGGGGAGACCCAGTACTTC
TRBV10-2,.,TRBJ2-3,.,CASSEDQGMTDTQYF,TGCGCCAGCAGTGAGGATCAGGGTATGACAGATACGCAGTATTTT
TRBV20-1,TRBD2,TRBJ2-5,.,CSASRRAGERETQYF,TGCAGTGCTTCCCGACGAGCGGGAGAACGAGAGACCCAGTACTTC
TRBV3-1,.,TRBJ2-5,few,CASSQRRDRDTPLGETQYF,TGTGCCAGCAGCCAAAGGAGGGATCGGGACACACCCTTGGGAGAGACCCAGTACTTC
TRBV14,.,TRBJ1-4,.,CASSRNAGTNEKLFF,TGTGCCAGCAGCCGAAACGCGGGGACTAATGAAAAACTGTTTTTT
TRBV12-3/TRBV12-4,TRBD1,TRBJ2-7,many,CASSKQGRVGEQYF,TGTGCCAGCAGTAAACAGGGGAGAGTGGGCGAGCAGTACTTC
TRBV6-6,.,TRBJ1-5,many,CASSPLGDQPQHF,TGTGCCAGCAGTCCCTTGGGGGATCAGCCCCAGCATTTT
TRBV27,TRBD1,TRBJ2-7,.,CASSPGQGIAYEQYF,TGTGCCAGCAGTCCAGGACAGGGGATAGCGTACGAGCAGTACTTC
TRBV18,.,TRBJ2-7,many,CASSPPSSVDEQYF,TGTGCCAGCTCACCACCCTCTAGCGTCGACGAGCAGTACTTC
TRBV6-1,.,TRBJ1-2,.,CASSESGSYGYTF,TGTGCCAGCAGTGAATCAGGGAGTTATGGCTACACCTTC
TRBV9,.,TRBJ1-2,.,CASSVDGLPHPYGYTF,TGTGCCAGCAGCGTTGACGGACTACCTCACCCCTATGGCTACACCTTC
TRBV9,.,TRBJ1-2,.,CASSFREVGGYTF,TGTGCCAGCAGCTTTAGGGAGGTTGGAGGCTACACCTTC
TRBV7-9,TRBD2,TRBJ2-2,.,CASSRGLANTGELFF,TGTGCCAGCAGCCGGGGACTAGCGAACACCGGGGAGCTGTTTTTT